This paragraph covers one TCR beta chain sequence. Its specificity is unknown. Clones were sequenced by immunoSEQ multiplex PCR, and TCRdb holds only the in-frame ones, with some missing. The table has 150,000 or so clones, approximately 86% seen once. These data come from a study of cytomegalovirus exposure and HLA in healthy donors. Points from the study as a whole: Under in vitro conditions, three CMV-associated chains were confirmed as specific for CMV antigens. The study found most TCR sequences rare, yet found some public TCRs in many donors. The study flagged approximately 180 TCR beta chains as cytomegalovirus-associated.

CDR1 SNHLY and CDR2 FYNNEI come from the germline V gene. The length of the CDR3 is 16 residues. J lost 4 bases, V lost 5 bases, and 8 bases had no gene match. The TCR originated in a human donor in good health. The sequencing sample was made of PBMCs. This chain links TRBV2 with TRBJ2-6; 7 positions match TRBD1. CDR3 in DNA: TGTGCCAGCAGTCCGACAGGGCTTGGGGGGGCCAACGTCCTGACTTTC. Translating gives CASSPTGLGGANVLTF.